The sequence of this T cell receptor (beta chain) was determined in a study of blood T cell repertoires in COVID-19. As for the study in general: Samples representing acute and convalescent COVID-19 were sourced from the United States, Italy and Spain.

Researchers sorted participants into cohorts using their self-reported clinical history. In the original workflow: The authors estimated nucleated cell counts from reference gene primer amplification. Repertoires were generated with immunoSEQ multiplex PCR, while TCRdb's copy carries only in-frame clones and drops some. V, J and clone size derive from that table, while D and trimming were established from the DNA sequence. The repertoire holds over 200,000 clones, about 90% seen once, with roughly 3.3% in the top ten. Sequenced: PBMCs or T cells enriched from blood (not recorded which). This TCR derives from a woman in her forties or fifties in a cohort exposed to, infected with or recovered from COVID-19 (not recorded which).

CDR3 DNA: TGTGCCAGCACTCCCTGGGGGGGTAACTATGGCTACACCTTC. Protein product: CASTPWGGNYGYTF. This chain connects TRBV6-5 to TRBJ1-2; tentative D call: TRBD1 (5 bases). The length of the CDR3 is 14 residues. From germline, CDR1 is MNHEY and CDR2 SVGAGI. V lost 7 bases and J 1 base, leaving 13 bases between the germline ends.